These 27 T cell receptor beta chains came from one sample sequenced in a study of CD8 T cells in Susac syndrome. With random hexamers, reverse transcription was performed on about 0.5 to 1 ug of RNA. TCRdb reanalysed the immunoSEQ multiplex PCR reads using MiXCR and keeps one entry per CDR3 protein. The sample records roughly 86,000 distinct CDR3 sequences, approximately 96% being singletons. Sequencing was done on a sample of CD8+ T cells from PBMCs. These receptors were taken from a human donor with Susac syndrome.

Written as DNA, the CDR3 is TGTGCCTGGAGTGTGGCAGGATCCCGAGATACGCAGTATTTT. As protein: CAWSVAGSRDTQYF. This sequence joins TRBV30 and TRBJ2-3; D remains unclear. Trimming removed 0 bases at V and 5 bases at J, with 12 bases between. The CDR3 is made up of 14 amino acids. Germline V CDR1 and CDR2: GTSNPN, SVGIG (reference sequence).

This rearrangement joins TRBV20-1 to TRBJ2-7, with D possibly being TRBD1 (6 bases). The CDR3 contains 14 residues. With 5 bases removed from V and 3 bases from J, the gap between germline ends came to 17 bases. Looked up from germline, CDR1 is DFQATT and CDR2 is SNEGSKA (reference sequence). The CDR3 DNA is TGCAGTGCTGCTAGACAGGCTAATTACTACGAGCAGTACTTC. Translated, it gives CSAARQANYYEQYF.

The chain recombines TRBV24-1 with TRBJ1-1; possible D gene TRBD1, 6 bases. V lost 1 base and J 4 bases, leaving 12 bases between the germline ends. Germline CDR1 is KGHDR and CDR2 is SFDVKD. CDR3 length: 15 residues. The CDR3, as DNA: TGTGCCACCAGTGATTTCGGTGGAGGGGGCACTGAAGCTTTCTTT. Translation gives CATSDFGGGGTEAFF.

The CDR3 loop is CAWSHTEAFF. CDR3 coding DNA: TGTGCCTGGAGCCATACTGAAGCTTTCTTT. This sequence joins TRBV30 and TRBJ1-1; D is uncertain. V gave up 3 bases and J gave up 5 bases, with 4 bases separating them. CDR1 GTSNPN and CDR2 SVGIG come from the germline V gene (reference sequence). This CDR3 is built from 10 residues. Using reference TRBV30 and TRBJ1-1 for the parts outside the CDR3, the full variable domain is SQTIHQWPATLVQPVGSPLSLECTVEGTSNPNLYWYRQAAGRGLQLLFYSVGIGQISSEVPQNLSASRPQDRQFILSSKKLLLSDSGFYLCAWSHTEAFFGQGTRLTVV.

This chain links TRBV10-3 with TRBJ2-7; TRBD1 aligns across 11 bases. CDR1 is ENHRY, CDR2 SYGVKD, per germline. The CDR3 spans 17 residues. Germline trimming cut 4 bases from V and 5 bases from J; bases unmatched to any gene: 13. As DNA, the CDR3 is TGTGCCATCAGTGGCCGGGCAGGCCGGGACAGGGGGGACGAGCAGTACTTC. This sequence encodes CAISGRAGRDRGDEQYF.

This clonotype was recorded once. The gene calls are TRBV20-1 and TRBJ2-5, with D possibly matching TRBD2 (7 bases). V lost 3 bases and J 2 bases, leaving 13 bases between the germline ends. The length of the CDR3 is 14 residues. Germline V gene lookup returns CDR1 DFQATT and CDR2 SNEGSKA (reference sequence). The CDR3 bases are TGCAGTGCTAGGGAGGGGGGGCCGCAAGAGACCCAGTACTTC. This encodes CSAREGGPQETQYF.

The CDR3 reads CASSMYRVNTEAFF. CDR3 DNA sequence: TGTGCCAGTAGTATGTACAGAGTGAACACTGAAGCTTTCTTT. The V gene is TRBV19, the J gene TRBJ1-1; D not certain. With 3 bases removed from V and 0 bases from J, the gap between germline ends came to 8 bases. This CDR3 region has 14 residues. CDR1 is LNHDA and CDR2 is SQIVND in the germline V gene (reference sequence).

The rearrangement joins TRBV12-3 or TRBV12-4 to TRBJ1-5; the D is unclear. The CDR3 has 13 amino acids. Deletions cut 3 bases from V and 4 bases from J, with 7 bases between. CDR3 DNA sequence: TGTGCCAGCAGTTTTAGGGAAAATCAGCCCCAGCATTTT. This encodes CASSFRENQPQHF.

This CDR3 is CATSRGGLSASNQPQHF. CDR3 DNA: TGTGCCACCAGCAGAGGAGGGCTTAGTGCGAGCAATCAGCCCCAGCATTTT. The chain couples TRBV15 to TRBJ1-5; D is ambiguous. The germline gives CDR1 LNHNV, CDR2 YYDKDF (reference sequence). Trimming cost V 1 base and J 1 base, with 14 bases left between them. The CDR3 spans 17 residues.

V is TRBV9 and J is TRBJ2-3; D is uncertain. Trimming removed 3 bases at V and 4 bases at J, with 6 bases between. Per germline, CDR1 SGDLS and CDR2 YYNGEE. There are 12 residues in the CDR3. The CDR3 sequence: CASSALPDTQYF. The CDR3 DNA reads TGTGCCAGCAGCGCCCTTCCAGATACGCAGTATTTT.

In regard to this clonotype: Its ends do not fully match the called genes, so a read error is possible. J is TRBJ1-2 and V is TRBV7-2; TRBD1 is a possible D gene (6 bases). Germline CDR1 is SGHTA and CDR2 is FQGNSA. This CDR3 has 13 residues. The CDR3 reads CASSLAGGQGYTF. The DNA of the CDR3 is TGTGCCAGCAGCCTAGCGGGGGGACAAGGCTACACCTTC.

J is TRBJ1-2 and V is TRBV9; 8 bases are shared with TRBD1. This CDR3 comprises 15 residues. Germline V gene data show CDR1 as SGDLS and CDR2 as YYNGEE. The J segment lost 1 base and the V segment lost 3 bases, leaving 5 bases of the junction unmatched. The CDR3 DNA follows: TGTGCCAGCAGCGCTCCTGACAGGGGTAACTATGGCTACACCTTC. It is translated as CASSAPDRGNYGYTF.

This sequence joins TRBV19 and TRBJ2-1; 14 bases align to TRBD2. J lost 7 bases, V lost 6 bases, and 11 bases had no gene match. CDR1 and CDR2 (germline): LNHDA, SQIVND (reference sequence). The CDR3 length is 17 residues. The CDR3, as DNA: TGTGCCAGTAGCCCTGGGGGACTAGCGGGGGAGTGGAATGAGCAGTTCTTC. It translates to CASSPGGLAGEWNEQFF. The complete variable domain, with remaining parts taken from reference TRBV19 and TRBJ2-1, reads DGGITQSPKYLFRKEGQNVTLSCEQNLNHDAMYWYRQDPGQGLRLIYYSQIVNDFQKGDIAEGYSVSREKKESFPLTVTSAQKNPTAFYLCASSPGGLAGEWNEQFFGPGTRLTVL.

The chain combines TRBV20-1 with TRBJ2-6; D not certain. Germline assignment: CDR1 DFQATT and CDR2 SNEGSKA (reference sequence). This CDR3 region has 14 residues. Trimming left V 1 base short and J 3 bases short, with 7 bases between. This CDR3 is CSARGHGGANVLTF. For the CDR3, the DNA is TGCAGTGCTAGAGGCCATGGTGGGGCCAACGTCCTGACTTTC.

The chain combines TRBV28 with TRBJ2-4; D gene ambiguous. Trimming cost V 5 bases and J 0 bases, with 14 bases left between them. The CDR3 spans 16 residues. Germline V CDR1 and CDR2: MDHEN, SYDVKM. CDR3 sequence reads: CASSPGSDPAKNIQYF. The CDR3 coding sequence is TGTGCCAGCAGTCCAGGATCCGATCCAGCCAAAAACATTCAGTACTTC. The full variable domain, rest sourced from reference TRBV28 and TRBJ2-4, is DVKVTQSSRYLVKRTGEKVFLECVQDMDHENMFWYRQDPGLGLRLIYFSYDVKMKEKGDIPEGYSVSREKKERFSLILESASTNQTSMYLCASSPGSDPAKNIQYFGAGTRLSVL.

This chain uses TRBV11-2 with TRBJ1-2; D is uncertain. The germline V and J ends were trimmed by 11 bases and 4 bases, with 26 bases remaining between them. The CDR3 covers 16 residues. Germline V gives CDR1 SGHAT, CDR2 FQNNGV. In DNA form, the CDR3 reads TGTGCCGTTCGGCGGCTGCGGGGTAGGACTAGCTATGGCTACACCTTC. Translating gives CAVRRLRGRTSYGYTF.

The chain has TRBV27 and TRBJ1-4; D gene ambiguous. With 6 bases removed from V and 8 bases from J, the gap between germline ends came to 19 bases. CDR1 and CDR2 (germline): MNHEY, SMNVEV (reference sequence). The CDR3 is 15 amino acids. CDR3 sequence (DNA): TGTGCCAGCAGATCGCCCCGGGCCCCGGGGGAAAAACTGTTTTTT. It translates to CASRSPRAPGEKLFF.

This clonotype was recorded a few times. This rearrangement joins TRBV20-1 to TRBJ1-2; tentative D call: TRBD1 (6 bases). Germline V CDR1 and CDR2: DFQATT, SNEGSKA (reference sequence). The CDR3 covers 14 residues. Trimming cost V 3 bases and J 8 bases, with 19 bases left between them. CDR3: CSASSGGAMDGYTF. The CDR3 DNA follows: TGCAGTGCTAGTTCGGGGGGCGCTATGGACGGCTACACCTTC.

This sequence joins TRBV2 and TRBJ2-7; 10 positions agree with TRBD2. The CDR3 runs 14 residues. With V trimmed by 9 bases and J by 7 bases, 12 bases remained unmatched. Germline values: CDR1 SNHLY, CDR2 FYNNEI. The CDR3 spells CASGQSGGAKEQYF. The CDR3 DNA reads TGTGCCAGTGGACAGAGCGGGGGGGCCAAAGAGCAGTACTTC.

J is TRBJ2-7 and V is TRBV19, with D perhaps TRBD1 (5 bases). CDR3 length: 13 amino acids. V lost 6 bases, J lost 4 bases, and 13 bases lay in between. CDR1 and CDR2 (germline): LNHDA, SQIVND (reference sequence). CDR3 bases: TGTGCCAGTAGCTCTTCTCCAGGGTACGAGCAGTACTTC. This translates into CASSSSPGYEQYF.

This chain uses TRBV20-1 with TRBJ2-7; D remains ambiguous. V shed 2 bases and J shed 6 bases, with 5 bases lying between them. CDR3 size: 10 residues. Germline CDR1 reads DFQATT; CDR2 reads SNEGSKA (reference sequence). CDR3 sequence reads: CSARYSEQYF. The CDR3 DNA sequence: TGCAGTGCTAGATACTCCGAGCAGTACTTC.

The rearrangement uses TRBV20-1 and TRBJ1-1; 10 nucleotides agree with TRBD1. Germline-derived CDR1 and CDR2 are DFQATT and SNEGSKA (reference sequence). Germline trimming cut 3 bases from V and 5 bases from J; bases unmatched to any gene: 6. The CDR3 consists of 14 residues. The CDR3 nucleotides are TGCAGTGCTAGGACCGGGACAGGGGTAACTGAAGCTTTCTTT. Translated: CSARTGTGVTEAFF.

CDR3 bases: TGTGCCAGCAGCCAAGAGGAAACTAGCGGGGGCACAGATACGCAGTATTTT. Translation gives CASSQEETSGGTDTQYF. The J gene is TRBJ2-3, the V gene TRBV4-2, with 10 bases that match TRBD2. Losses at the gene ends were 0 bases for V and 1 base for J; bases not matched to a gene: 4. This CDR3 contains 17 residues. The germline gives CDR1 LGHNA, CDR2 YNFKEQ.

The chain employs TRBV24-1 and TRBJ2-7, with D possibly being TRBD1 (6 bases). Germline V gene sequence: CDR1 KGHDR, CDR2 SFDVKD. The CDR3 runs 13 residues. With 8 bases removed from V and 3 bases from J, the gap between germline ends came to 13 bases. CDR3 DNA: TGTGCCACCATCTCGGACAGAGACTACGAGCAGTACTTC. This sequence encodes CATISDRDYEQYF.

Notes on this clonotype: One end of the junction varies from germline; a read error may be responsible. The gene calls are TRBV30 and TRBJ2-7; D is perhaps TRBD1 (5 bases). CDR3 length: 12 amino acids. The V gene's germline CDR1 is GTSNPN and CDR2 SVGIG (reference sequence). The DNA of the CDR3 is TGCCCCTGGAGTTACCAGGGTTTGGAGCAGTACTTC. This codes for CPWSYQGLEQYF.

This chain uses TRBV30 with TRBJ1-2; D remains ambiguous. V lost 2 bases to trimming and J lost 5 bases, with 6 bases between them. The CDR3 is 11 residues long. Germline V gives CDR1 GTSNPN, CDR2 SVGIG (reference sequence). The CDR3 coding sequence is TGTGCCTGGAGTCCCTCTTATGGCTACACCTTC. It specifies CAWSPSYGYTF. Full variable domain (outside the CDR3, taken from reference TRBV30 and TRBJ1-2): SQTIHQWPATLVQPVGSPLSLECTVEGTSNPNLYWYRQAAGRGLQLLFYSVGIGQISSEVPQNLSASRPQDRQFILSSKKLLLSDSGFYLCAWSPSYGYTFGSGTRLTVV.

This chain uses TRBV7-6 with TRBJ1-6; TRBD1 is a possible D gene (5 bases). CDR1 is SGHVS and CDR2 is FNYEAQ in the germline V gene. The CDR3 extends over 15 amino acids. V lost 1 base and J lost 7, with 11 bases in between. Here the CDR3 reads CASSLDGGDNSPLHF. The CDR3 nucleotides are TGTGCCAGCAGCTTAGATGGAGGGGACAATTCACCCCTCCACTTT.